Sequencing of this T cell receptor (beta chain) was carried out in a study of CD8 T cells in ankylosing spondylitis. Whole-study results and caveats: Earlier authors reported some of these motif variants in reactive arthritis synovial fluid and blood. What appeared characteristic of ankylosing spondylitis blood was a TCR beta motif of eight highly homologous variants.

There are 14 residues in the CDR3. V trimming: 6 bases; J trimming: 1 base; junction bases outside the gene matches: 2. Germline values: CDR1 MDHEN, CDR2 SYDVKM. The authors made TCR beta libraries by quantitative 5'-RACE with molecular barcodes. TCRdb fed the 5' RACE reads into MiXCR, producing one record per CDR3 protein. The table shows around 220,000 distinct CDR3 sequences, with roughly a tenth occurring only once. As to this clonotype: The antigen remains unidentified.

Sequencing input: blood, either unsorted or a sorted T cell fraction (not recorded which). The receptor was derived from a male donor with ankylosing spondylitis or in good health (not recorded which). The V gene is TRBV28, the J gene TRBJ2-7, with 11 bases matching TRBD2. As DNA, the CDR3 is TGTGCCAGCAGGAGACTAGCGGGGTCCTACGAGCAGTACTTC. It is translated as CASRRLAGSYEQYF.